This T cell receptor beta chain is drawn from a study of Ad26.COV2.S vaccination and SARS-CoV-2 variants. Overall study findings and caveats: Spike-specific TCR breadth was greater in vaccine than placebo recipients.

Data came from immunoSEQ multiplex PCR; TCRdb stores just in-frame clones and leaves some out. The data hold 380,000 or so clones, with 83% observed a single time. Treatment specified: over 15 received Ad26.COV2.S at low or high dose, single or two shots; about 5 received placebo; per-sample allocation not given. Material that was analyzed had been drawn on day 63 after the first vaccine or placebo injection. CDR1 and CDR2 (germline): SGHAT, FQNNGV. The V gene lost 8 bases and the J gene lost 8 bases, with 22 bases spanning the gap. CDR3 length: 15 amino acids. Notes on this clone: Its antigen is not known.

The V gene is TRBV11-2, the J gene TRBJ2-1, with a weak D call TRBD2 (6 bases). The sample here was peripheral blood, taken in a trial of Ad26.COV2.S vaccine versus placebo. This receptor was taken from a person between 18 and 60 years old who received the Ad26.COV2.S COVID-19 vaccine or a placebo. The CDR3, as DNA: TGTGCCAGCCAGGAAGGTGTAGGAGGAGGGGATGAGCAGTTCTTC. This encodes CASQEGVGGGDEQFF.